The 3 T cell receptor beta chains below all came from one sample that was sequenced in a study of neurological immune-mediated disorders. Using its own MiXCR run on the 5' RACE reads, TCRdb lists one record per CDR3 protein. The data contain roughly 53,000 distinct CDR3 sequences, roughly 8% of them singletons. The time point here: longitudinal time-point 3. Sequencing was performed on PBMCs. The receptors come from a woman in her thirties or forties in good health.

Turning to this clonotype: One junction end disagrees with the germline gene, perhaps due to a read error. The CDR3 DNA reads TGTGCCAGCAACTTAGGGGGGGCTCTGAACACTGAAGCTTTCTTT. It yields the protein CASNLGGALNTEAFF. The V and J genes are TRBV7-3 and TRBJ1-1, with D perhaps matching TRBD1 (6 bases). The CDR3 runs 15 residues. Per the germline V gene, CDR1 is SGHTA and CDR2 is FQGTGA. Full variable domain (outside the CDR3, taken from reference TRBV7-3 and TRBJ1-1): GAGVSQTPSNKVTEKGKYVELRCDPISGHTALYWYRQSLGQGPEFLIYFQGTGAADDSGLPNDRFFAVRPEGSVSTLKIQRTERGDSAVYLCASNLGGALNTEAFFGQGTRLTVV.

This clonotype appeared many times. The CDR3 sequence: CAISDSGMRGVYEQYF. CDR3 nucleotide sequence: TGTGCCATCAGTGACTCCGGGATGCGTGGGGTCTACGAGCAGTACTTC. This chain links TRBV10-3 with TRBJ2-7, with a weak D call TRBD2 (5 bases). CDR1 ENHRY and CDR2 SYGVKD come from the germline V gene. Deletions cut 3 bases from V and 3 bases from J, with 18 bases between. This CDR3 is built from 16 residues.

This clonotype was seen many times. The rearrangement links TRBV27 to TRBJ1-2; no clear D gene. Per germline, CDR1 MNHEY and CDR2 SMNVEV (reference sequence). The CDR3 loop spans 15 amino acids. V was cut by 5 bases and J by 4 bases, with 17 bases left in between. CDR3 region: CASSPRRAPGYGYTF. The DNA for the CDR3 is TGTGCCAGCAGTCCCCGCCGGGCTCCGGGCTATGGCTACACCTTC.